These 2 T cell receptor beta chains were sequenced from one sample in a study of blood T cell repertoires in COVID-19. The repertoire was sequenced with immunoSEQ multiplex PCR; TCRdb's copy has only in-frame clones and lacks some. Among over 45,000 clones, 75% to 90% were seen once, and the ten largest hold roughly three fifths. The sample consisted of peripheral blood. These receptors came from a man aged 70-80 years with acute or convalescent COVID-19.

The rearrangement uses TRBV29-1 and TRBJ1-1, with D uncertain. The V and J ends lost 6 bases and 3 bases respectively, with 23 bases between them. Germline loops: CDR1 SQVTM, CDR2 ANQGSEA. The CDR3 spans 16 residues. The CDR3 loop is CSVSSLDLKSDTEAFF. CDR3 bases: TGCAGCGTCTCTAGTTTAGACCTAAAGTCGGACACTGAAGCTTTCTTT.

This chain uses TRBV30 with TRBJ2-7; 10 bases align to TRBD1. V shed 0 bases and J 2 bases; nucleotides not matched to a gene: 16. The CDR3 is 19 amino acids. Germline V gene data show CDR1 as GTSNPN and CDR2 as SVGIG (reference sequence). The CDR3 sequence: CAWSVRLGQGITSPYEQYF. The CDR3 nucleotides read TGTGCCTGGAGTGTTCGCTTGGGACAGGGGATTACCAGCCCCTACGAGCAGTACTTC.